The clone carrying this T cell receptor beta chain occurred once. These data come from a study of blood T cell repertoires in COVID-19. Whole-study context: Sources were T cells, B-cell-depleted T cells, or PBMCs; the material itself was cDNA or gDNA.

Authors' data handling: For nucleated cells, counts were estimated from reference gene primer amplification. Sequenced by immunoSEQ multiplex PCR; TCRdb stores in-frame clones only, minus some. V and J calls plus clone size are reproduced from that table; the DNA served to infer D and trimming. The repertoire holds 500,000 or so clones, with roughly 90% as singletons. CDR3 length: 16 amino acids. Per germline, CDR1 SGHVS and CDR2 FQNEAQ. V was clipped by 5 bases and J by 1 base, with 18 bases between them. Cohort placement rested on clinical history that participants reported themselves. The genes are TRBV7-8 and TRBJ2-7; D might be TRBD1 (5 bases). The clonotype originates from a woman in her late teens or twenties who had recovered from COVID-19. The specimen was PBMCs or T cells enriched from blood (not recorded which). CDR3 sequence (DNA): TGTGCCAGCAGCCATATAGACGCAACAGGTTCCTACGAGCAGTACTTC. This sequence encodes CASSHIDATGSYEQYF.